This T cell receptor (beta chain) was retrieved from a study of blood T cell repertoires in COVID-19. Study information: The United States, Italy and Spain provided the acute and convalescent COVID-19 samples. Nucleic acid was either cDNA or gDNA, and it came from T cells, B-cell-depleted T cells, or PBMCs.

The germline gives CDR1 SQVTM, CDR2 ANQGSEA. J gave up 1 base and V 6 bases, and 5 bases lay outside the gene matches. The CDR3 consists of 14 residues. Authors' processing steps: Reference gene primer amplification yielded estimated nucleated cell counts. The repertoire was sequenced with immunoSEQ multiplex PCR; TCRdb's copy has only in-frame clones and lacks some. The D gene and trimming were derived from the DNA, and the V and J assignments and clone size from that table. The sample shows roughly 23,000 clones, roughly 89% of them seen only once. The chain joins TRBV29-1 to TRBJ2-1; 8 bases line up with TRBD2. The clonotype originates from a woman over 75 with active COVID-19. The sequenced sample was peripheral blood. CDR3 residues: CSVPRGGSYNEQFF. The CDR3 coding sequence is TGCAGCGTCCCCCGGGGGGGGTCCTACAATGAGCAGTTCTTC.